Listed below are T cell receptor beta chains from one sample, sequenced in a study of blood T cell repertoires in COVID-19. Produced via immunoSEQ multiplex PCR; TCRdb's table is partial and in-frame only. The sample contains more than 100,000 clones, less than 90% of which appear only once. Sequences were obtained from peripheral blood. These receptors were collected from a woman younger than 45 who had recovered from COVID-19. Each CDR3 is given with its conserved first and last residue. D genes are given only for firm matches. The size field is filled for only some rows; it gives once, few, many or a size class.

TRBJ2-5,NA,TRBV3-1/TRBV3-2,NA,CASSHGETQYF,TGTGCCAGCAGCCACGGGGAGACCCAGTACTTC
TRBJ1-2,NA,TRBV27,TRBD1,CASSSGQGLYGYTF,TGTGCCAGCAGTTCGGGACAGGGGCTATATGGCTACACCTTC
TRBJ2-1,NA,TRBV11-1,TRBD2,CASSLGTSGIDEQFF,TGTGCCAGCAGCTTAGGGACTAGCGGGATTGATGAGCAGTTCTTC
TRBJ1-1,NA,TRBV18,NA,CASSATGQPNTEAFF,TGTGCCAGCTCAGCCACGGGTCAGCCGAACACTGAAGCTTTCTTT
TRBJ2-3,NA,TRBV15,NA,CATEPGGITDTQYF,TGTGCCACCGAACCCGGAGGAATCACAGATACGCAGTATTTT
TRBJ1-4,NA,TRBV18,NA,CASSPPGRGTNEKLFF,TGTGCCAGCTCACCACCCGGCAGGGGCACTAATGAAAAACTGTTTTTT
TRBJ1-6,NA,TRBV6-1,TRBD1,CASSERDRDNSPLHF,TGTGCCAGCAGTGAAAGGGACAGGGATAATTCACCCCTCCACTTT
TRBJ2-3,NA,TRBV5-1,NA,CASSPEGQSTDTQYF,TGCGCCAGCAGCCCGGAGGGGCAGAGCACAGATACGCAGTATTTT
TRBJ1-3,NA,TRBV5-1,TRBD1,CASSLGGTGGSGNTIYF,TGCGCCAGCAGCTTGGGCGGGACAGGGGGCTCTGGAAACACCATATATTTT
TRBJ2-1,once,TRBV27,TRBD2,CASRAGLAGDNEQFF,TGTGCCAGCAGAGCGGGACTAGCGGGGGACAATGAGCAGTTCTTC
TRBJ2-7,NA,TRBV6-2/TRBV6-3,TRBD1,CASSRQGGHKQYF,TGTGCCAGCAGTAGACAGGGGGGCCACAAGCAGTACTTC
TRBJ2-7,NA,TRBV24-1,TRBD2,CATDDHTGTSGRCEQYF,TGTGCCACCGATGACCACACCGGGACTAGCGGGAGGTGCGAGCAGTACTTC
TRBJ2-2,NA,TRBV4-2,NA,CASSPRGTSDTGELFF,TGTGCCAGCAGCCCCAGGGGTACATCGGACACCGGGGAGCTGTTTTTT
TRBJ2-3,NA,TRBV6-1,NA,CASSEGRVYPDTQYF,TGTGCCAGCAGTGAAGGGAGGGTTTATCCAGATACGCAGTATTTT